Below, 18 T cell receptor beta chains from the same sample are listed, as sequenced in a study of T cells after yellow fever vaccination (dated by TCRdb to between 2018 and 2021). Libraries were prepared through 5' RACE. The run used an Illumina HiSeq 2500. The public sequencing data were trimmed at Q25 with fastp and processed into clonotypes with MiXCR by TCRdb, which kept only in-frame beta chains. Rows matching on CDR3 protein sequence are summarized as one entry with the most common DNA and genes. The sample table shows 250,000 to 350,000 distinct CDR3 sequences, and 6.8% are seen once. The ten largest clones represent 18% of the sample. This sample's treatment or condition label indicates: live attenuated yellow fever vaccine strain. This specimen was PBMCs, taken about 49 days after the first yellow fever vaccination. The receptor source for this set is a young man who received the YFV17D yellow fever vaccine.

This clonotype was counted at least ten times. The CDR3 region is CASSFNSGGVDTQYF. As DNA, the CDR3 is TGTGCCAGCAGCTTCAATAGCGGGGGGGTAGATACGCAGTATTTT. The V and J genes are TRBV4-2 and TRBJ2-3; 11 nucleotides match TRBD2. This CDR3 has 15 amino acids. Germline assignment: CDR1 LGHNA and CDR2 YNFKEQ. J gave up 5 bases and V 5 bases, and 6 bases lay outside the gene matches.

This clonotype was detected a few times. V usage is TRBV5-1 and J usage is TRBJ2-3; 12 nucleotides line up with TRBD1. In germline, CDR1 is SGHRS, CDR2 YFSETQ. Unmatched junction bases numbered 9, after V lost 2 bases and J lost 5 bases. The CDR3 consists of 17 residues. The CDR3 spells CASSFGAGQGALDTQYF. The CDR3 nucleotides are TGCGCCAGCAGCTTTGGAGCGGGACAGGGGGCATTAGATACGCAGTATTTT.

The chain employs TRBV27 and TRBJ1-5; a possible D gene is TRBD1 (6 bases). Trimming removed 5 bases at V and 5 bases at J, with 16 bases between. The CDR3 consists of 15 residues. The germline CDR1 and CDR2 sequences are MNHEY and SMNVEV (reference sequence). The CDR3 sequence: CASSLGGRGDQPQHF. The CDR3 region has the DNA TGTGCCAGCAGTCTGGGGGGGCGAGGAGATCAGCCCCAGCATTTT.

J is TRBJ2-1 and V is TRBV7-2; 10 positions agree with TRBD1. Looked up from germline, CDR1 is SGHTA and CDR2 is FQGNSA. This CDR3 spans 13 amino acids. Germline trimming cut 6 bases from V and 9 bases from J; bases unmatched to any gene: 5. This CDR3 is CASSTGQGLEQFF. The CDR3 nucleotides are TGTGCCAGCAGTACGGGACAGGGGCTTGAGCAGTTCTTC.

The genes are TRBV20-1 and TRBJ2-1; 9 positions match TRBD2. The CDR3 is made up of 15 amino acids. V trimming: 0 bases; J trimming: 8 bases; junction bases outside the gene matches: 8. Germline-derived CDR1 and CDR2 are DFQATT and SNEGSKA (reference sequence). The CDR3 DNA is TGCAGTGCTAGAGATCGGGGACTAGCCCCGGATGAGCAGTTCTTC. Residues: CSARDRGLAPDEQFF.

This sequence joins TRBV20-1 and TRBJ2-7, with D perhaps being TRBD1 or TRBD2 (5 bases each). Germline CDR1 reads DFQATT; CDR2 reads SNEGSKA (reference sequence). Trimming took 7 bases from V and 4 from J, leaving 17 bases between them. The CDR3 contains 13 residues. This CDR3 is CSVGGAGLYEQYV. CDR3 bases: TGCAGTGTTGGGGGTGCTGGGCTTTACGAGCAGTACGTC.

This clonotype was recorded at least ten times. This CDR3 is CASSSTELETGVQWGELFF. The CDR3 region has the DNA TGTGCCAGCAGCTCCACGGAGTTGGAGACAGGCGTGCAGTGGGGGGAGCTGTTTTTT. V usage is TRBV7-9 and J usage is TRBJ2-2; maybe TRBD1 (6 bases). There are 19 residues in the CDR3. With 4 bases removed from V and 8 bases from J, the gap between germline ends came to 29 bases. The germline V gene encodes CDR1 SEHNR and CDR2 FQNEAQ (reference sequence). Complete variable domain (other parts from reference TRBV7-9 and TRBJ2-2): DTGVSQNPRHKITKRGQNVTFRCDPISEHNRLYWYRQTLGQGPEFLTYFQNEAQLEKSRLLSDRFSAERPKGSFSTLEIQRTEQGDSAMYLCASSSTELETGVQWGELFFGEGSRLTVL.

This clonotype has just a few counts. The J gene is TRBJ1-4, the V gene TRBV12-3 or TRBV12-4; D is undetermined. Trimming shortened V by 1 base and J by 5 bases, and 8 bases separated the two germline ends. The CDR3 runs to 14 residues. The CDR3 sequence is CASSLERLNEKLFF. In nucleotides, the CDR3 is TGTGCCAGCAGTTTAGAGCGATTAAATGAAAAACTGTTTTTT.

This clonotype was observed a few times. The rearrangement uses TRBV15 and TRBJ2-3; D uncertain. Germline loops: CDR1 LNHNV, CDR2 YYDKDF (reference sequence). The CDR3 covers 13 residues. V lost 4 bases and J lost 2, with 7 bases in between. CDR3: CATSIQNTDTQYF. DNA for the CDR3: TGTGCCACCAGCATCCAAAACACAGATACGCAGTATTTT.

The rearrangement links TRBV7-2 to TRBJ1-5, with D maybe TRBD1 (6 bases). V shed 5 bases and J shed 6 bases, with 17 bases lying between them. This CDR3 spans 15 amino acids. Germline V CDR1 and CDR2: SGHTA, FQGNSA. CDR3 in amino acids: CASSPRQGLGQPQHF. The CDR3 nucleotides read TGTGCCAGCAGCCCCAGGCAGGGGCTCGGTCAGCCCCAGCATTTT.

The sample holds many counts of this clonotype. The CDR3 DNA is TGCGCCAGCAGCTCGCAGACAGGGGGCAATACGCAGTATTTT. This codes for CASSSQTGGNTQYF. The rearrangement links TRBV5-1 to TRBJ2-3, with TRBD1 matching over 10 bases. Trimming at V came to 3 bases and at J to 7 bases, leaving 5 bases not matched to a gene. From germline, CDR1 is SGHRS and CDR2 YFSETQ. The CDR3 contains 14 residues.

There are many counts of this clonotype. The chain carries TRBV20-1 and TRBJ1-2; D is possibly TRBD1 (5 bases). Trimming removed 5 bases at V and 7 bases at J, with 11 bases between. CDR3 length: 11 residues. Germline V lookup: CDR1 DFQATT, CDR2 SNEGSKA (reference sequence). Here the CDR3 reads CSAPWGGGYTF. The CDR3 nucleotides read TGCAGTGCTCCCTGGGGGGGTGGCTACACCTTC.

This clonotype was seen a few times. The chain combines TRBV9 with TRBJ2-3, with 10 bases identical to TRBD2. The V segment lost 2 bases and the J segment 6 bases; nucleotides outside the gene matches: 6. The CDR3 consists of 15 residues. Germline assignment: CDR1 SGDLS and CDR2 YYNGEE. CDR3 amino acids: CASSVGAGGRDTQYF. CDR3 sequence (DNA): TGTGCCAGCAGCGTTGGAGCGGGGGGGCGGGATACGCAGTATTTT.

DNA for the CDR3: TGCAGTACCCGCGGTAGCGGAGATACGCAGTATTTT. This gives the protein CSTRGSGDTQYF. This chain uses TRBV20-1 with TRBJ2-3; a possible D gene is TRBD2 (6 bases). Trimming stripped 8 bases from V and 5 bases from J, with 14 bases between. CDR1 and CDR2 from the germline V gene are DFQATT and SNEGSKA (reference sequence). The length of the CDR3 is 12 residues.

This chain uses TRBV20-1 with TRBJ1-2; D gene unclear. The V end lost 2 bases, the J end lost 9 bases, and 16 bases lay between the germline ends. CDR3 length: 13 residues. CDR1 is DFQATT, CDR2 SNEGSKA, per germline (reference sequence). The CDR3 loop reads CSARSIDTGSYTF. The CDR3 DNA reads as TGCAGTGCTAGATCCATTGACACCGGTAGCTACACCTTC.

This chain joins TRBV11-2 and TRBJ2-2, with D tentatively TRBD1 (5 bases). The V end lost 3 bases, the J end lost 6 bases, and 14 bases lay between the germline ends. This CDR3 contains 15 residues. Per germline, CDR1 SGHAT and CDR2 FQNNGV. The CDR3 region is CASSFPAGRSGELFF. DNA for the CDR3: TGTGCCAGCAGCTTTCCCGCAGGGCGGTCCGGGGAGCTGTTTTTT.

The V call is TRBV7-2, the J call TRBJ1-6, with TRBD1 matching 8 bases. Germline CDR1 and CDR2: SGHTA and FQGNSA. The ends lost 5 bases at V and 7 bases at J; junction bases unmatched: 7. The CDR3 extends over 15 amino acids. The CDR3 reads CASSTPGQENSPLHF. CDR3 DNA sequence: TGTGCCAGCAGCACACCGGGACAGGAAAATTCACCCCTCCACTTT.

The chain is built from TRBV6-5 and TRBJ1-1; tentative D call: TRBD1 (6 bases). Germline V gene lookup returns CDR1 MNHEY and CDR2 SVGAGI. CDR3 length: 17 residues. V lost 0 bases and J lost 5, with 19 bases in between. The CDR3 here is CASSYSKIGGSWTEAFF. The DNA of the CDR3 is TGTGCCAGCAGTTACTCGAAAATAGGGGGGTCATGGACTGAAGCTTTCTTT.